This T cell receptor (beta chain) was sequenced during a study of blood T cells in healthy people across ages. Study-wide background: Every two T cells gave about one barcoded beta molecule via template switching. General study findings and limits: Conclusively comparing naive with antigen-experienced cells was impossible with unsorted PBMCs. The study regarded diversity estimates from one million T cells as underestimates.

Sample-barcoded 5' priming and a J-beta primer mix drove a second PCR of about 6 to 12 cycles. TCRdb reprocessed the 5' RACE reads with MiXCR, giving one entry per CDR3 protein. The sample carries fewer than 750,000 distinct CDR3 sequences, over 40% recorded once. The CDR3 runs to 16 residues. The germline CDR1 and CDR2 sequences are DFQATT and SNEGSKA (reference sequence). With regard to this clonotype: Its antigen is not known. Compared with germline, one end of the junction differs, possibly owing to a read error.

The clonotype was recovered from a woman aged 80 or over in good health. The chain links TRBV20-1 to TRBJ2-2, with 10 positions matching TRBD1. Sequenced material: blood. Here the CDR3 reads CGARDARTGGTGELFF. The CDR3 bases are TGCGGTGCTAGAGATGCCCGGACAGGGGGAACCGGGGAGCTGTTTTTT.